What follows are 4 T cell receptor beta chains derived from one specimen sequenced in a study of T-cell memory formation after mild COVID-19. MiXCR, run by TCRdb on the 5' RACE reads, gives a single entry per CDR3 protein. The data show over 500,000 distinct CDR3 sequences, with approximately 15% seen just once and roughly 7.7% held by the top ten. Sequences were obtained from PBMCs or a T cell subset sorted from them (not recorded which). All receptors derive from an adult woman who had mild COVID-19 (a few samples of this study predate the infection). Cell type and time point are not known.

This clonotype was observed a handful of times. This chain links TRBV6-6 with TRBJ2-1; TRBD2 agrees at 7 bases. V was clipped by 0 bases and J by 2 bases; unmatched bases: 7. Germline values: CDR1 MNHNY, CDR2 SVGAGI (reference sequence). CDR3 length equals 17 residues. The CDR3 region has the DNA TGTGCCAGCAGTTACTCCGCGGCGGGAGTGGCCTACAATGAGCAGTTCTTC. Protein sequence: CASSYSAAGVAYNEQFF.

CDR3 nucleotide sequence: TGTGCCAGCAGTATCAAGACAGACATTGGTTCTCCAGATACGCAGTATTTT. Translating it yields CASSIKTDIGSPDTQYF. The chain links TRBV27 to TRBJ2-3, with a weak D call TRBD1 (5 bases). The CDR3 runs 17 residues. Trimming removed 5 bases at V and 4 bases at J, with 22 bases between. Germline V CDR1 and CDR2: MNHEY, SMNVEV (reference sequence).

This chain connects TRBV12-3 or TRBV12-4 to TRBJ2-7; D is ambiguous. The CDR3 runs to 13 residues. Trimming left V 6 bases short and J 2 bases short, with 11 bases between. CDR3 bases: TGTGCCAGCAGCACAACTAATGCCTACGAGCAGTACTTC. Residues: CASSTTNAYEQYF.

The chain has TRBV7-6 and TRBJ2-7; TRBD2 matches 8 bases. The V and J ends lost 4 bases and 11 bases, in that order; junction bases with no gene match: 19. The CDR3 loop spans 16 amino acids. CDR1 is SGHVS and CDR2 is FNYEAQ in the germline V gene. DNA of the CDR3: TGTGCCAGCAGCTCCCGGCGGAGCGGGGGACCACAGGTTAAGTACTTC. Residues: CASSSRRSGGPQVKYF.